This T cell receptor (beta chain) originates from a study of control samples from healthy donors and cancer patients. The data were produced by immunoSEQ multiplex PCR, yet TCRdb's version contains in-frame clones alone and is incomplete. The sample lists approximately 150,000 clones, about 89% occurring once. Trimming left V 2 bases short and J 2 bases short, with 19 bases between. The CDR3 sequence is 17 residues long. Per the germline V gene, CDR1 is MNHEY and CDR2 is SVGEGT. The receptor comes from a man aged 25-40 years in good health. Material: blood. The chain joins TRBV6-2 or TRBV6-3 to TRBJ2-7; D may match TRBD1 or TRBD2 (5 bases each). The CDR3 loop is CASSYMRSGTAPYEQYF. The CDR3 coding sequence is TGTGCCAGCAGTTACATGCGGTCCGGGACCGCCCCCTACGAGCAGTACTTC.